The 27 T cell receptor beta chains reported below all come from one sample, sequenced in a study of post-analysis software for immune sequencing data. General study findings and limits: Comparison of patients with controls showed 4 to 6 TRBV segments more frequent in patients, TRBV5-6, TRBV5-1 and TRBV20-1 among them.

The authors incorporated unique molecular identifiers into the TCR beta cDNA libraries. TCRdb fed the PCR reads into MiXCR, producing one record per CDR3 protein. The table includes roughly 600,000 distinct CDR3 sequences, 44% detected once. These TCRs' antigens remain unknown. Sequencing input: blood. These receptors were obtained from a girl aged 5 to 17 with multiple sclerosis.

The rearrangement links TRBV5-1 to TRBJ2-4, with 8 bases that match TRBD2. J lost 13 bases, V lost 2 bases, and 14 bases had no gene match. This CDR3 region has 15 residues. Germline CDR1 is SGHRS and CDR2 is YFSETQ. CDR3 DNA: TGCGCCAGCAGCTTCCCGGGACTAGGGGAGAGAGAGCAGTACTTC. Protein: CASSFPGLGEREQYF.

The genes are TRBV4-1 and TRBJ2-1; 10 bases line up with TRBD2. Germline CDR1 is MGHRA and CDR2 is YSYEKL. The CDR3 covers 15 residues. The trim removed 4 bases at V and 5 bases at J, leaving 5 bases unmatched. The CDR3 here is CASSPPSGSHNEQFF. CDR3 DNA sequence: TGCGCCAGCAGCCCCCCTAGCGGGAGCCACAATGAGCAGTTCTTC.

The rearrangement links TRBV5-5 to TRBJ1-6, with D possibly TRBD1 on 6 matching bases. CDR1 and CDR2 (germline): SGHKS, YYEKEE (reference sequence). The CDR3 extends over 15 amino acids. The germline V and J ends were trimmed by 0 bases and 8 bases, with 12 bases remaining between them. The CDR3 nucleotides are TGTGCCAGCAGCTTGGGTCAGGGGCGTTATTCACCCCTCCACTTT. Translating gives CASSLGQGRYSPLHF.

The J gene is TRBJ1-2, the V gene TRBV7-2; 7 nucleotides line up with TRBD1. V shed 4 bases and J 2 bases; nucleotides not matched to a gene: 4. CDR1 is SGHTA, CDR2 FQGNSA, per germline. CDR3 length equals 14 residues. CDR3 sequence reads: CASSWDSSNYGYTF. The CDR3 nucleotides read TGTGCCAGCAGCTGGGACAGTTCGAACTATGGCTACACCTTC. Full variable domain (outside the CDR3, taken from reference TRBV7-2 and TRBJ1-2): GAGVSQSPSNKVTEKGKDVELRCDPISGHTALYWYRQSLGQGLEFLIYFQGNSAPDKSGLPSDRFSAERTGGSVSTLTIQRTQQEDSAVYLCASSWDSSNYGYTFGSGTRLTVV.

The V and J genes are TRBV7-7 and TRBJ2-5; TRBD1 agrees at 11 bases. The DNA end lines up better with TRBJ2-7; the J call may be wrong. Germline loops: CDR1 SSHAT, CDR2 FNYEAQ (reference sequence). CDR3 length: 18 residues. CDR3 sequence: CASSLGTGGASVHYEQYF. The CDR3 bases are TGTGCCAGCAGCTTAGGGACAGGGGGCGCGTCGGTACACTACGAGCAGTACTTC.

Notes on this clonotype: Germline is not matched at one junction end, which may reflect a read error. The chain carries TRBV5-5 and TRBJ2-5; TRBD1 is a possible D gene (5 bases). Germline loops: CDR1 SGHKS, CDR2 YYEKEE (reference sequence). This CDR3 has 13 residues. The CDR3 nucleotides are TGTGCCAGCAGATTGGACAATCTGGAGACCCAGTACTTC. Amino acid sequence: CASRLDNLETQYF.

This clonotype came up once. The gene calls are TRBV30 and TRBJ2-7; 10 nucleotides line up with TRBD1. Germline-derived CDR1 and CDR2 are GTSNPN and SVGIG (reference sequence). The CDR3 loop spans 12 amino acids. With V trimmed by 5 bases and J by 4 bases, 2 bases remained unmatched. The CDR3: CAWGQGGYEQYF. DNA for the CDR3: TGTGCCTGGGGACAGGGGGGGTACGAGCAGTACTTC.

This clonotype was found a few times. The CDR3, as DNA: TGCAGCGTTGTGGGCGGCCAGGGTCGCCTAGCGGGAGGGCTGGAGACCCAGTACTTC. This encodes CSVVGGQGRLAGGLETQYF. This sequence joins TRBV29-1 and TRBJ2-5, with TRBD2 matching 12 bases. The germline gives CDR1 SQVTM, CDR2 ANQGSEA. V was pared by 4 bases and J by 5 bases, with 20 bases of the junction left unmatched. The CDR3 covers 19 residues.

The genes are TRBV29-1 and TRBJ2-7, with D perhaps given as TRBD1 or TRBD2 (7 bases each). V was trimmed by 4 bases and J by 3 bases, leaving 13 bases between them. Germline V gives CDR1 SQVTM, CDR2 ANQGSEA. This CDR3 comprises 13 residues. The CDR3 DNA follows: TGCAGCGTTGGGGCAGGGGGGGGCTACGAGCAGTACTTC. As protein: CSVGAGGGYEQYF.

The chain recombines TRBV4-2 with TRBJ2-1; 11 bases align to TRBD1. The CDR3 is made up of 13 amino acids. The germline V gene has CDR1 LGHNA and CDR2 YNFKEQ. V was clipped by 4 bases and J by 9 bases; unmatched bases: 2. CDR3 loop: CASSRTGGSEQFF. Here the CDR3 DNA reads TGTGCCAGCAGCCGGACAGGGGGCAGTGAGCAGTTCTTC.

The chain uses TRBV5-1 and TRBJ2-7; 10 bases are a match to TRBD1. The V segment lost 3 bases and the J segment 7 bases; nucleotides outside the gene matches: 10. Germline CDR1 reads SGHRS; CDR2 reads YFSETQ. This CDR3 contains 15 residues. The CDR3 sequence is CASSSPFGTGEEQYF. Written as DNA, the CDR3 is TGCGCCAGCAGCTCACCCTTCGGGACAGGGGAAGAGCAGTACTTC.

The V gene is TRBV11-3, the J gene TRBJ2-5, with 8 nucleotides matching TRBD2. The J segment lost 5 bases and the V segment lost 5 bases, leaving 10 bases of the junction unmatched. The CDR3 has 15 residues. Germline CDR1 is SGHNT and CDR2 is YENEEA. CDR3 protein: CASSQREPLGETQYF. The CDR3 DNA sequence: TGTGCCAGCAGCCAGCGGGAGCCCCTGGGGGAGACCCAGTACTTC. Looking up the rest from reference TRBV11-3 and TRBJ2-5 gives the full variable domain: EAGVVQSPRYKIIEKKQPVAFWCNPISGHNTLYWYLQNLGQGPELLIRYENEEAVDDSQLPKDRFSAERLKGVDSTLKIQPAELGDSAVYLCASSQREPLGETQYFGPGTRLLVL.

The sample holds many counts of this clonotype. The chain is built from TRBV4-2 and TRBJ2-6; a possible D gene is TRBD1 (6 bases). The V end was cut by 1 base, the J end by 0 bases, with 7 bases between. From germline, CDR1 is LGHNA and CDR2 YNFKEQ. The CDR3 is made up of 16 amino acids. In DNA, the CDR3 is TGTGCCAGCAGCCAAGGAGGGGGCTCTGGGGCCAACGTCCTGACTTTC. Protein sequence: CASSQGGGSGANVLTF.

This clonotype was found many times. This rearrangement joins TRBV7-2 to TRBJ2-3; D unresolved. The CDR3 sequence is 11 residues long. Between the trimmed V and J ends, which lost 6 bases and 2 bases, there was a span of 3 bases. Germline V gene sequence: CDR1 SGHTA, CDR2 FQGNSA. CDR3 DNA: TGTGCCAGCAGGTCCACAGATACGCAGTATTTT. It yields the protein CASRSTDTQYF.

The chain couples TRBV20-1 to TRBJ2-3, with 9 bases fitting TRBD2. The CDR3 has 15 residues. After removal of 1 base from V and 1 base from J, the junction contained 3 bases not matched to a gene. Germline CDR1 reads DFQATT; CDR2 reads SNEGSKA (reference sequence). The CDR3 spells CSARGLAGRTDTQYF. CDR3 sequence (DNA): TGCAGTGCTAGAGGGCTAGCGGGACGCACAGATACGCAGTATTTT.

This chain uses TRBV24-1 with TRBJ2-4; 10 bases align to TRBD1. This CDR3 is built from 18 residues. V was pared by 2 bases and J by 1 base, with 7 bases of the junction left unmatched. Germline assignment: CDR1 KGHDR and CDR2 SFDVKD. Here the CDR3 reads CATSDSGRQGAAKNIQYF. The CDR3, as DNA: TGTGCCACCAGTGATTCGGGACGACAGGGGGCGGCCAAAAACATTCAGTACTTC.

The chain is built from TRBV4-2 and TRBJ2-1, with 12 bases fitting TRBD2. The CDR3 length is 17 residues. Germline V CDR1 and CDR2: LGHNA, YNFKEQ. V gave up 4 bases and J gave up 3 bases; unmatched junction bases: 7. The CDR3 bases are TGTGCCAGCAGCCCCCCTAGCGGGGGGGCCATCTACAATGAGCAGTTCTTC. Translation gives CASSPPSGGAIYNEQFF.

The chain employs TRBV7-9 and TRBJ2-1; TRBD2 matches at 13 bases. The V segment lost 3 bases and the J segment 5 bases; nucleotides outside the gene matches: 4. Germline CDR1 is SEHNR and CDR2 is FQNEAQ (reference sequence). This CDR3 spans 16 amino acids. The chain's CDR3 is CASSLGGTSGNNEQFF. CDR3 sequence (DNA): TGTGCCAGCAGCTTGGGTGGGACTAGCGGGAACAATGAGCAGTTCTTC.

The rearrangement uses TRBV12-3 or TRBV12-4 and TRBJ2-1, with TRBD2 matching over 9 bases. Losses at the gene ends were 5 bases for V and 3 bases for J; bases not matched to a gene: 5. The CDR3 is 15 residues long. The CDR3 sequence is CASSQSGGSYNEQFF. The DNA of the CDR3 is TGTGCCAGCAGTCAGAGCGGGGGGAGCTACAATGAGCAGTTCTTC.

This clonotype was recorded many times. This chain joins TRBV10-3 and TRBJ1-2, with D possibly matching TRBD1 (6 bases). CDR3 length: 12 amino acids. Per germline, CDR1 ENHRY and CDR2 SYGVKD. Trimming took off 8 bases at V and 5 bases at J, with 12 bases between the two ends. The CDR3 loop is CAIEDSSYGYTF. CDR3 bases: TGTGCCATCGAGGACAGTTCTTATGGCTACACCTTC.

Only a few counts were recorded for this clonotype. The rearrangement uses TRBV6-1 and TRBJ1-1; unclear D gene. In germline, CDR1 is MNHNS, CDR2 SASEGT. The CDR3 covers 12 residues. With 6 bases removed from V and 1 base from J, the gap between germline ends came to 6 bases. CDR3: CASRAENTEAFF. The CDR3 DNA sequence: TGTGCCAGCAGGGCGGAGAACACTGAAGCTTTCTTT.

The genes are TRBV12-3 or TRBV12-4 and TRBJ2-3, with D uncertain. The V and J ends lost 7 bases and 2 bases respectively, with 13 bases between them. This CDR3 is built from 14 residues. Here the CDR3 DNA reads TGTGCCAGCACCCCCCGTTTCAACACAGATACGCAGTATTTT. This sequence encodes CASTPRFNTDTQYF.

This clonotype was counted between two and nine times. The CDR3 reads CASSFPSRDNEQFF. CDR3 nucleotide sequence: TGCGCCAGCAGCTTTCCTAGCAGAGACAATGAGCAGTTCTTC. V usage is TRBV5-1 and J usage is TRBJ2-1, with D maybe TRBD2 (5 bases). Germline V gene data show CDR1 as SGHRS and CDR2 as YFSETQ. The CDR3 consists of 14 residues. Between the trimmed V and J ends, which lost 2 bases and 5 bases, there was a span of 11 bases.

For this clonotype: The germline gene is not matched at one end of the junction; a read error may be the cause. The CDR3 loop is CASSKAGGQGRNEQFF. The CDR3 region has the DNA TGTGCCAGCAGTAAAGCAGGGGGACAGGGGAGAAATGAGCAGTTCTTC. V usage is TRBV2 and J usage is TRBJ2-1; TRBD1 matches 10 bases. CDR3 length: 16 residues. The germline V gene encodes CDR1 SNHLY and CDR2 FYNNEI. The full variable domain, its missing parts supplied by reference TRBV2 and TRBJ2-1, is EPEVTQTPSHQVTQMGQEVILRCVPISNHLYFYWYRQILGQKVEFLVSFYNNEISEKSEIFDDQFSVERPDGSNFTLKIRSTKLEDSAMYFCASSKAGGQGRNEQFFGPGTRLTVL.

Regarding this clonotype: Sequence at one end of the junction differs from germline and may be a read error. The rearrangement uses TRBV7-9 and TRBJ2-5; 10 bases fit TRBD1. Looked up from germline, CDR1 is SEHNR and CDR2 is FQNEAQ (reference sequence). The length of the CDR3 is 16 residues. The CDR3 coding sequence is TGTACCAGCAGCGCCACAGGACAGGGGGGAGGAGAGACCCAGTACTTC. Amino acid sequence: CTSSATGQGGGETQYF.

This CDR3 reads CASSQVAAAETQYF. The CDR3 nucleotides are TGTGCCAGCAGCCAAGTGGCGGCGGCAGAGACCCAGTACTTC. The chain is built from TRBV3-1 and TRBJ2-5; D is uncertain. CDR1 and CDR2 (germline): LGHDT, YNNKEL (reference sequence). The CDR3 contains 14 residues. V lost 1 base to trimming and J lost 4 bases, with 10 bases between them.

The chain carries TRBV6-5 and TRBJ2-5; D might be TRBD2 (5 bases). The CDR3 covers 15 residues. CDR1 MNHEY and CDR2 SVGAGI come from the germline V gene. V shed 2 bases and J shed 2 bases, with 12 bases lying between them. The CDR3 protein is CASSYPGGGQETQYF. The DNA for the CDR3 is TGTGCCAGCAGTTACCCAGGAGGTGGGCAAGAGACCCAGTACTTC.